What follows are 2 T cell receptor beta chains derived from one specimen sequenced in a study of cytomegalovirus exposure and HLA in healthy donors. PCR employed 60 Vbeta and 13 Jbeta primers. Here immunoSEQ multiplex PCR was the method, and the copy in TCRdb shows in-frame clones only, minus some. The sample yields around 150,000 clones, around two thirds seen once. The specimen was PBMCs. These receptors were taken from a man aged 25 to 40 in good health and CMV-seropositive.

The chain carries TRBV6-6 and TRBJ1-1; 7 bases are shared with TRBD1. Germline V gene data show CDR1 as MNHNY and CDR2 as SVGAGI (reference sequence). The junction had 5 bases not matched to a gene; V was cut back by 6 bases and J by 4 bases. CDR3 size: 13 residues. The CDR3 is CASRLDRATEAFF. CDR3 in DNA: TGTGCCAGCAGATTAGACAGGGCCACTGAAGCTTTCTTT.

The rearrangement links TRBV29-1 to TRBJ2-5; possibly TRBD1 for D (5 bases). Germline V lookup: CDR1 SQVTM, CDR2 ANQGSEA. Deletions cut 3 bases from V and 3 bases from J, with 14 bases between. There are 14 residues in the CDR3. The CDR3 DNA reads TGCAGCGTTGAGGTTTTTGACAGAAAAGAGACCCAGTACTTC. It encodes CSVEVFDRKETQYF.